These 12 T cell receptor beta chains were sequenced from one sample in a study of control samples from healthy donors and cancer patients. The data were produced by immunoSEQ multiplex PCR, yet TCRdb's version contains in-frame clones alone and is incomplete. The sample holds about 92,000 clones, 82% seen once. The source material was blood. The receptors stem from a woman aged 55-69 years in good health.

The rearrangement joins TRBV7-2 to TRBJ1-1; TRBD1 matches at 11 bases. After removal of 10 bases from V and 11 bases from J, the junction contained 12 bases not matched to a gene. Germline CDR1 and CDR2: SGHTA and FQGNSA. The CDR3 consists of 13 residues. CDR3 in amino acids: CATSGQGGFGAFF. DNA for the CDR3: TGTGCCACCTCGGGACAGGGGGGTTTTGGTGCTTTCTTT.

This clone is a singleton in its sample. The chain carries TRBV4-1 and TRBJ1-4, with TRBD1 matching over 7 bases. The CDR3 runs to 17 residues. Unmatched junction bases numbered 7, after V lost 2 bases and J lost 1 base. In germline, CDR1 is MGHRA, CDR2 YSYEKL. CDR3 protein: CASSQPTGRGTNEKLFF. CDR3 nucleotide sequence: TGCGCCAGCAGCCAACCGACAGGGAGGGGAACTAATGAAAAACTGTTTTTT.

The CDR3 sequence is CASLTGSYGYTF. In DNA, the CDR3 is TGTGCCAGTCTTACAGGGAGCTATGGCTACACCTTC. The chain links TRBV19 to TRBJ1-2; maybe TRBD1 (6 bases). Germline V gene lookup returns CDR1 LNHDA and CDR2 SQIVND (reference sequence). The germline V and J ends were trimmed by 8 bases and 4 bases, with 11 bases remaining between them. The CDR3 runs 12 residues.

The chain recombines TRBV16 with TRBJ1-6; TRBD1 aligns across 7 bases. The germline CDR1 and CDR2 sequences are KGHSY and FQNENV. Germline trimming cut 2 bases from V and 6 bases from J; bases unmatched to any gene: 4. The CDR3 has 15 amino acids. The CDR3 DNA follows: TGTGCCAGCAGCCAACAGCAGGGGGGTAATTCACCCCTCCACTTT. Translated, it gives CASSQQQGGNSPLHF.

The chain is built from TRBV10-2 and TRBJ2-7; perhaps TRBD2 as D (5 bases). The CDR3 sequence is 12 residues long. V was clipped by 5 bases and J by 4 bases, with 9 bases between them. In germline, CDR1 is WSHSY, CDR2 SAAADI. CDR3: CASSPTGYEQYF. In DNA, the CDR3 is TGCGCCAGCAGTCCGACGGGGTACGAGCAGTACTTC.

The chain links TRBV27 to TRBJ2-7; TRBD1 is a possible D gene (5 bases). This CDR3 is built from 14 residues. Germline V gives CDR1 MNHEY, CDR2 SMNVEV (reference sequence). V lost 7 bases to trimming and J lost 3 bases, with 16 bases between them. The CDR3 protein is CASTQWNRFYEQYF. The CDR3 DNA reads TGTGCCAGCACCCAATGGAACAGGTTCTACGAGCAGTACTTC.

This clone was counted between two and nine times. The chain joins TRBV5-1 to TRBJ2-1; D not resolved. Per germline, CDR1 SGHRS and CDR2 YFSETQ. V dropped 2 bases and J dropped 6 bases, with 9 bases sitting between them. The CDR3 consists of 13 residues. The CDR3 protein is CASSFETVNEQFF. As DNA, the CDR3 is TGCGCCAGCAGCTTTGAAACGGTCAATGAGCAGTTCTTC.

This clone has just a few counts. The identical CDR3 is also encoded by other nucleotide sequences in the sample. The chain uses TRBV11-3 and TRBJ2-3; D remains ambiguous. The CDR3 length is 15 residues. Germline V gives CDR1 SGHNT, CDR2 YENEEA. Trimming left V 5 bases short and J 3 bases short, with 15 bases between. CDR3 sequence (DNA): TGTGCCAGCAGCCCCCTTAGTAGACGGACAGATACGCAGTATTTT. It yields the protein CASSPLSRRTDTQYF.

A single count supports this clone. The V gene is TRBV3-1 (or the pseudogene TRBV3-2), the J gene TRBJ1-4; 9 bases are shared with TRBD1. This CDR3 region has 14 residues. V was pared by 5 bases and J by 8 bases, with 6 bases of the junction left unmatched. Germline CDR1 is LGHDT and CDR2 is YNNKEL (reference sequence). The CDR3 nucleotides are TGTGCCAGCAGCGGGGGACAGGGATTAGAAAAACTGTTTTTT. Encoded protein: CASSGGQGLEKLFF.

The CDR3: CASNLAADTEAFF. DNA of the CDR3: TGTGCCAGCAATCTGGCAGCTGACACTGAAGCTTTCTTT. The chain carries TRBV2 and TRBJ1-1; no firm D call. Looked up from germline, CDR1 is SNHLY and CDR2 is FYNNEI. CDR3 length: 13 residues. Trimming cost V 7 bases and J 3 bases, with 12 bases left between them. Variable domain in full (rest from reference TRBV2 and TRBJ1-1): EPEVTQTPSHQVTQMGQEVILRCVPISNHLYFYWYRQILGQKVEFLVSFYNNEISEKSEIFDDQFSVERPDGSNFTLKIRSTKLEDSAMYFCASNLAADTEAFFGQGTRLTVV.

This clone was seen only a few times. The V and J genes are TRBV19 and TRBJ1-2; 8 bases line up with TRBD1. This CDR3 spans 13 amino acids. Germline V CDR1 and CDR2: LNHDA, SQIVND (reference sequence). J gave up 8 bases and V 3 bases, and 5 bases lay outside the gene matches. As DNA, the CDR3 is TGTGCCAGTAGTATGACGACAGGGGCAGGCTACACCTTC. It translates to CASSMTTGAGYTF.

V and J are TRBV7-9 and TRBJ2-7; no definite D call. The germline V gene has CDR1 SEHNR and CDR2 FQNEAQ (reference sequence). The V end lost 5 bases, the J end lost 5 bases, and 22 bases lay between the germline ends. The CDR3 totals 16 residues. CDR3 sequence (DNA): TGTGCCAGCAGCGACCGGCGACCGAACGGTATCCACGAGCAGTACTTC. Amino acids: CASSDRRPNGIHEQYF.